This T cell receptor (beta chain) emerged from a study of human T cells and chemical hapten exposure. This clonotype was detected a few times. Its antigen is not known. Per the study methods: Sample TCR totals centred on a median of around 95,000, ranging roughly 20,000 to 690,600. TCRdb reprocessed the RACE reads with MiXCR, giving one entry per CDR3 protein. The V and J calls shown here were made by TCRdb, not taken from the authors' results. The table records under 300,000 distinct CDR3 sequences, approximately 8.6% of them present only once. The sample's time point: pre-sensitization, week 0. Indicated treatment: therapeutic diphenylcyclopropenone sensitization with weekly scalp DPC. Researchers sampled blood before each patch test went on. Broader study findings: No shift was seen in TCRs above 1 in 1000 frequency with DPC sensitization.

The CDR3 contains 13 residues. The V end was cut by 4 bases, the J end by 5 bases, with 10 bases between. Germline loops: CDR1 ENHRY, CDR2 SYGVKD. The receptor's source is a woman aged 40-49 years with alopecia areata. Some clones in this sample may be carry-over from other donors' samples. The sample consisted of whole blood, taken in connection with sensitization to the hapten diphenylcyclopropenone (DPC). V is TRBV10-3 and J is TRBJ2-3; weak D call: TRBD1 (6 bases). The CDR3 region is CAISVVQGDTQYF. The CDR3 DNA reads TGTGCCATCAGTGTGGTACAGGGAGATACGCAGTATTTT.